This entry concerns a single TCR beta chain. This record comes from a study of cytomegalovirus exposure and HLA in healthy donors. CDR1 and CDR2 (germline): SGHTA, FQGNSA. With 1 base removed from V and 2 bases from J, the gap between germline ends came to 14 bases. The CDR3 length is 16 residues. The primer mix had 60 Vbeta and 13 Jbeta primers. The assay was immunoSEQ multiplex PCR, and TCRdb's table has in-frame clones only and misses some. The table lists fewer than 200,000 clones, about 80% of them singletons. Material for sequencing was PBMCs. This receptor was obtained from a woman in her forties or fifties in good health and CMV-seronegative. J is TRBJ2-5 and V is TRBV7-2; D perhaps matches TRBD2 (7 bases). The CDR3 is CASSLERGGLQETQYF. In DNA form, the CDR3 reads TGTGCCAGCAGCTTAGAACGCGGGGGCCTTCAAGAGACCCAGTACTTC.